This TCR beta chain was retrieved from a study of T cell changes during pregnancy in multiple sclerosis. Here immunoSEQ multiplex PCR was the method, and the copy in TCRdb shows in-frame clones only, minus some. Counted here are roughly 110,000 clones, 92% occurring once; the ten biggest clones make up about 1.5%. The CDR3 length is 13 residues. The germline V gene encodes CDR1 SGHRS and CDR2 YFSETQ. V was trimmed by 4 bases and J by 5 bases, leaving 13 bases between them. Sequenced material: peripheral blood, taken in the third trimester of pregnancy. The TCR was taken from a female donor with multiple sclerosis, enrolled in a pregnancy study. The chain carries TRBV5-1 and TRBJ2-7; tentative D call: TRBD2 (6 bases). CDR3 bases: TGCGCCAGCAGCCTGGGACTGACGGACGAGCAGTACTTC. Translating gives CASSLGLTDEQYF.